This TCR beta chain emerged from a study of cytomegalovirus exposure and HLA in healthy donors. Study results and caveats: Immune exposure information comprised only CMV serostatus.

Both 60 Vbeta primers and 13 Jbeta primers went into the PCR. How the authors handled the data: Unique TCR beta chains totaled some 80 million in a later count, with roughly 11 million of them shared. TCRdb's table, derived via immunoSEQ multiplex PCR, lists solely in-frame clones and lacks some. V, J and clone size are taken as reported in that table, and D and trimming were inferred from the DNA itself. This sample has under 200,000 clones, with 65% to 80% found just once. As to this clone: Its target is not known.

The V gene end was trimmed by 4 bases and the J gene end by 3 bases; junction bases not matched to a gene: 7. CDR1 is SGHDT and CDR2 is YYEEEE in the germline V gene. The CDR3 totals 14 residues. Sample: PBMCs. The chain recombines TRBV5-6 with TRBJ2-7, with 7 positions matching TRBD1. The source is a man aged 35 to 55 in good health and CMV-seronegative. The CDR3, as DNA: TGTGCCAGCAGCCACGGGACAGACTTCTACGAGCAGTACTTC. Translated, it gives CASSHGTDFYEQYF.